The TCR beta chain under discussion was sequenced for a study of metastatic and nonmetastatic thyroid tumors. Trimming pared 9 bases from V and 1 base from J, leaving 16 bases between. Germline V gene sequence: CDR1 SNHLY, CDR2 FYNNEI. This CDR3 contains 15 residues. In its sample, this clone was seen many times. No treatment had been given to any patient before thyroid surgery. TCRdb reprocessed the PCR reads via MiXCR. Of 30,000 to 50,000 clones in the sample, about 13% were seen once. This sequence joins TRBV2 and TRBJ2-1; possible D gene TRBD2, 6 bases. What was sequenced was blood. The TCR originated in a female donor with papillary thyroid cancer or a benign thyroid nodule (not recorded which). Some clones in this sample may be carry-over from other donors' samples. CDR3 sequence (DNA): TGTGCCAGAGCCACGAGCGGGCGGTCCTACAATGAGCAGTTCTTC. This translates into CARATSGRSYNEQFF.